This is a list of T cell receptor beta chains from one sample in a study of blood T cell repertoires in COVID-19. Sequencing was performed with immunoSEQ multiplex PCR; in TCRdb, only in-frame clones are kept and a portion is missing. The table lists roughly 41,000 clones, around 80% of them singletons. Sequencing was carried out using peripheral blood. The receptor source for this set is a man aged 55 to 70 with COVID-19, enrolled during active disease. The CDR3 runs from the conserved cysteine through the conserved F or W. D genes are given only for firm matches. Some rows have no size entry. The others give once, few or many, or a class for an expanded clone.

14	TRBV5-1	-	TRBJ1-2	once	CASSSGRAGDGYTF	TGCGCCAGCAGCTCCGGACGGGCGGGGGATGGCTACACCTTC
11	TRBV10-3	-	TRBJ1-1	once	CAIRGNTEAFF	TGTGCCATTCGGGGGAACACTGAAGCTTTCTTT
13	TRBV14	-	TRBJ2-3	-	CASSQVGSGAQYF	TGTGCCAGCAGCCAAGTTGGAAGCGGAGCGCAGTATTTT
15	TRBV14	-	TRBJ1-1	-	CASSPRGRGGTEAFF	TGTGCCAGCAGCCCCCGCGGTAGGGGTGGCACTGAAGCTTTCTTT
13	TRBV3-1/TRBV3-2	TRBD1	TRBJ1-2	-	CASSSGTGKGYTF	TGTGCCAGCAGTTCCGGGACAGGGAAGGGCTACACCTTC
15	TRBV2	-	TRBJ2-6	-	CASSLTGTGANVLTF	TGTGCCAGCAGTCTCACAGGGACTGGGGCCAACGTCCTGACTTTC
16	TRBV21-1	-	TRBJ1-5	few	CASSKSRDRVDQPQHF	TGTGCCAGCAGCAAAAGCCGGGACAGGGTGGATCAGCCCCAGCATTTT
14	TRBV19	-	TRBJ1-2	-	CASRKPGSNYGYTF	TGTGCCAGTAGGAAACCGGGTTCTAACTATGGCTACACCTTC
12	TRBV28	-	TRBJ1-2	-	CASSRTEYGYTF	TGTGCCAGCAGTCGGACAGAGTATGGCTACACCTTC
15	TRBV24-1	TRBD1	TRBJ1-2	-	CATSDFRAGGYGYTF	TGTGCCACCAGTGATTTTCGAGCAGGGGGCTATGGCTACACCTTC
14	TRBV7-2	-	TRBJ1-5	few	CASSLFGGEEPQHF	TGTGCCAGCAGCTTATTTGGGGGCGAGGAGCCCCAGCATTTT
15	TRBV6-5	-	TRBJ1-3	-	CASSYDTGYGNTIYF	TGTGCCAGCAGTTACGATACAGGGTACGGAAACACCATATATTTT
15	TRBV10-3	TRBD1	TRBJ1-1	-	CASGVGTVRNTEAFF	TGTGCCAGCGGGGTTGGGACAGTCCGGAACACTGAAGCTTTCTTT
15	TRBV9	-	TRBJ2-2	-	CASSVGPADTGELFF	TGTGCCAGCAGCGTAGGCCCCGCAGACACCGGGGAGCTGTTTTTT
16	TRBV7-6	TRBD2	TRBJ2-7	-	CASSAVGTSGSYEQYF	TGTGCCAGCAGCGCAGTCGGGACTAGCGGGAGCTACGAGCAGTACTTC
12	TRBV30	-	TRBJ1-2	-	CAWSVRGYGYTF	TGTGCCTGGAGTGTACGAGGGTATGGCTACACCTTC
14	TRBV6-1	TRBD1	TRBJ1-5	-	CASSTGQASQPQHF	TGTGCCAGCAGTACGGGACAGGCGAGTCAGCCCCAGCATTTT
14	TRBV25-1	TRBD1	TRBJ1-5	once	CASSEGQGSQPQHF	TGTGCCAGCAGTGAAGGACAGGGGAGTCAGCCCCAGCATTTT
12	TRBV10-3	-	TRBJ2-1	-	CAISDNYNEQFF	TGTGCCATCAGTGACAACTACAATGAGCAGTTCTTC
14	TRBV11-2	-	TRBJ2-1	few	CASSLGWSSNEQFF	TGTGCCAGCAGCTTAGGATGGAGTAGCAATGAGCAGTTCTTC
15	TRBV2	-	TRBJ1-1	-	CASRLEQTTRAEAFF	TGTGCCAGCAGACTCGAGCAGACAACTCGCGCTGAAGCTTTCTTT
15	TRBV7-2	-	TRBJ1-6	-	CASSSTVGGNSPLHF	TGTGCCAGCAGCAGTACAGTGGGGGGAAATTCACCCCTCCACTTT
15	TRBV11-2	-	TRBJ1-6	-	CASSLEEGYNSPLHF	TGTGCCAGCAGCTTAGAGGAGGGCTATAATTCACCCCTCCACTTT
15	TRBV19	-	TRBJ2-5	large	CASSTLITTRETQYF	TGTGCCAGTAGTACATTAATAACGACTCGGGAGACCCAGTACTTC
12	TRBV30	-	TRBJ2-1	-	CAWRFSEVEQFF	TGTGCCTGGAGGTTTAGCGAGGTTGAGCAGTTCTTC
13	TRBV12-3/TRBV12-4	-	TRBJ1-2	-	CASRMGRNYGYTF	TGTGCCAGCAGAATGGGCCGAAACTATGGCTACACCTTC
14	TRBV5-4	TRBD1	TRBJ1-1	-	CASSIDRGWTEAFF	TGTGCCAGCAGCATCGACAGGGGGTGGACTGAAGCTTTCTTT
18	TRBV11-2	-	TRBJ1-3	-	CASSLRVSRTASGNTIYF	TGTGCCAGCAGCTTAAGGGTATCCAGGACAGCCTCTGGAAACACCATATATTTT
15	TRBV5-1	-	TRBJ1-3	-	CASSLGRGGGNTIYF	TGCGCCAGCAGCTTGGGGCGCGGCGGTGGAAACACCATATATTTT
15	TRBV19	-	TRBJ2-7	-	CASSIAEGIAYEQYF	TGTGCCAGTAGTATAGCAGAGGGAATCGCCTACGAGCAGTACTTC
16	TRBV9	-	TRBJ2-1	once	CASSTGRGGTYNEQFF	TGTGCCAGCAGCACGGGCAGAGGGGGAACCTACAATGAGCAGTTCTTC
14	TRBV18	TRBD1	TRBJ1-4	-	CASSQQGTNEKLFF	TGTGCCAGCTCACAACAGGGGACTAATGAAAAACTGTTTTTT
13	TRBV6-6	-	TRBJ1-2	-	CASSYAGDYGYTF	TGTGCCAGCAGTTACGCAGGGGACTATGGCTACACCTTC
15	TRBV29-1	-	TRBJ2-2	few	CSVEPAGKRAGELFF	TGCAGCGTTGAACCCGCAGGGAAGAGAGCCGGGGAGCTGTTTTTT
15	TRBV28	TRBD1	TRBJ1-6	-	CASSLSPRTGGSLHF	TGTGCCAGCAGTTTATCGCCCCGGACAGGGGGATCACTCCACTTT
15	TRBV6-1	TRBD2	TRBJ2-7	-	CASSESPGGPYEQYF	TGTGCCAGCAGTGAGAGCCCGGGGGGACCCTACGAGCAGTACTTC
12	TRBV7-8	-	TRBJ2-1	-	CASSIQQGEQFF	TGTGCCAGCAGCATCCAACAGGGTGAGCAGTTCTTC
14	TRBV3-1/TRBV3-2	-	TRBJ1-2	-	CASSLGGEFYGYTF	TGTGCCAGCAGCCTCGGCGGAGAGTTTTATGGCTACACCTTC
14	TRBV18	-	TRBJ1-6	once	CASSPGEASSPLHF	TGTGCCAGCTCACCGGGAGAAGCGAGTTCACCCCTCCACTTT
11	TRBV28	-	TRBJ2-5	-	CASSDRETQYF	TGTGCCAGCAGTGACAGAGAGACCCAGTACTTC
13	TRBV9	-	TRBJ2-1	-	CASSVAGMLEQFF	TGTGCCAGCAGCGTAGCCGGGATGCTTGAGCAGTTCTTC
13	TRBV27	TRBD1	TRBJ1-1	-	CASRPRQGANAFF	TGTGCCAGCAGACCAAGACAGGGGGCTAATGCTTTCTTT
15	TRBV7-2	TRBD1	TRBJ1-1	-	CASSSTGGMNTEAFF	TGTGCCAGCAGCTCTACAGGGGGAATGAACACTGAAGCTTTCTTT